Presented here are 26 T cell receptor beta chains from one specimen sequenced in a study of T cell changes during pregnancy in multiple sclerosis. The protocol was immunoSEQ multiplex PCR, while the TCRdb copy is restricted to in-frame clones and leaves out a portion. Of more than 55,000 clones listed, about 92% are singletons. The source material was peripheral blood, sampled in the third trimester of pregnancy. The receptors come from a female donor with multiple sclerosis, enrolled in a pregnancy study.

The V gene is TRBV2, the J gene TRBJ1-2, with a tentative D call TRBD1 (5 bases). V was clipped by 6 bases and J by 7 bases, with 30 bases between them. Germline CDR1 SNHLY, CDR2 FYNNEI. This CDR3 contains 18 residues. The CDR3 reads CASSDSKQGGDLYSGYTF. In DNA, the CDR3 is TGTGCCAGCAGCGACTCTAAGCAGGGAGGGGACCTCTATAGTGGCTACACCTTC.

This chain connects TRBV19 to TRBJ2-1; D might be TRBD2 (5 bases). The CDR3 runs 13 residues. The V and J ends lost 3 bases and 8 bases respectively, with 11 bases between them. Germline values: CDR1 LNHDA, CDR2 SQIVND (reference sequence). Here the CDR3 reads CASSMYGGHEQFF. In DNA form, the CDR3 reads TGTGCCAGTAGTATGTATGGCGGGCATGAGCAGTTCTTC.

Written as DNA, the CDR3 is TGCGCCAGCAGCTTGGTCCCTACTAGCGGGAGCTCCTACAATGAGCAGTTCTTC. Translating it yields CASSLVPTSGSSYNEQFF. J is TRBJ2-1 and V is TRBV5-1, with 11 bases identical to TRBD2. Per germline, CDR1 SGHRS and CDR2 YFSETQ. V lost 0 bases to trimming and J lost 0 bases; unmatched junction nucleotides: 5. The CDR3 runs to 18 residues.

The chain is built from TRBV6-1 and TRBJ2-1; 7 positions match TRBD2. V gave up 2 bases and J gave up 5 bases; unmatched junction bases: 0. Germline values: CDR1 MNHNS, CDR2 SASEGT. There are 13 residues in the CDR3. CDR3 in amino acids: CASSELADNEQFF. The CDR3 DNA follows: TGTGCCAGCAGTGAACTAGCGGACAATGAGCAGTTCTTC.

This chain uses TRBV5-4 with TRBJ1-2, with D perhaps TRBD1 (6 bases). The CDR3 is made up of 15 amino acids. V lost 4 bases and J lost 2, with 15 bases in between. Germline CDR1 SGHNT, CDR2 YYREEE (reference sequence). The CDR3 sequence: CASSSLSGTNYGYTF. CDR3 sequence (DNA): TGTGCCAGCAGCAGCTTATCCGGGACAAACTATGGCTACACCTTC.

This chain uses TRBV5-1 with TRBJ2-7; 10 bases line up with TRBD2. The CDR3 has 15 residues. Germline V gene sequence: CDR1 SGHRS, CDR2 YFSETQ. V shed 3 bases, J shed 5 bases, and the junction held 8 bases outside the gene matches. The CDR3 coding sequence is TGCGCCAGCAGCTATACCGGGACTAGCGTCAACGAGCAGTACTTC. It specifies CASSYTGTSVNEQYF.

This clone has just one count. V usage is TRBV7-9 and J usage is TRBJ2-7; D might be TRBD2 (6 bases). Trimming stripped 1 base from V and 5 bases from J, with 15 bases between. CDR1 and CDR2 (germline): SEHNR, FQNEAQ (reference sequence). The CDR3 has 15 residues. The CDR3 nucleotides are TGTGCCAGCAGCTTAGGGGGAGGCAGGGTGAACGAGCAGTACTTC. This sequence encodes CASSLGGGRVNEQYF.

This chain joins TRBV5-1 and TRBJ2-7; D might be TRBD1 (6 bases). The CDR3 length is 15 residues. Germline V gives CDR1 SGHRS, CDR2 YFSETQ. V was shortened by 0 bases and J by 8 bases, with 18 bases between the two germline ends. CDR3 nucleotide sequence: TGCGCCAGCAGCTTGGGGGGTCCCCTCGGGGACAAGCAGTACTTC. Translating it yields CASSLGGPLGDKQYF.

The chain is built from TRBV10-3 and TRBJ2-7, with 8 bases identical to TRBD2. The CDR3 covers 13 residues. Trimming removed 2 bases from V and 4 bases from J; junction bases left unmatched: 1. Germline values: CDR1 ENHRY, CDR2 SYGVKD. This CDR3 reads CAISETSGYEQYF. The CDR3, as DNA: TGTGCCATCAGTGAGACTAGCGGATACGAGCAGTACTTC.

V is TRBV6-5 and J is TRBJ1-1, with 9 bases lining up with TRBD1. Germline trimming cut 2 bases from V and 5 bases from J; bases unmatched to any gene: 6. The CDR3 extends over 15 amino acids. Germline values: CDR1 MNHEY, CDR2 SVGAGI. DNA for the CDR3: TGTGCCAGCAGTTACGATCGACAGGGGGAGACTGAAGCTTTCTTT. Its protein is CASSYDRQGETEAFF.

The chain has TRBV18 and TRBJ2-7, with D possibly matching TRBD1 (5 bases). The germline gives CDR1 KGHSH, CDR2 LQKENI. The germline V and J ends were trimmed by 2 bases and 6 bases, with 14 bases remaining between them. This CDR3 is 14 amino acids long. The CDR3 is CASSPLAGKGEQYF. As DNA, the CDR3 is TGTGCCAGCTCACCATTGGCAGGGAAGGGCGAGCAGTACTTC.

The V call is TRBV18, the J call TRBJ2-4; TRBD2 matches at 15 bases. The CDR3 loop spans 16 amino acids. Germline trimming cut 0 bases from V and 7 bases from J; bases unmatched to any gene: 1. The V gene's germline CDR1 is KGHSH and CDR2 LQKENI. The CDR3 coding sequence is TGTGCCAGCTCACCACCGGGACTAGCGGGAGGTAACATTCAGTACTTC. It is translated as CASSPPGLAGGNIQYF.

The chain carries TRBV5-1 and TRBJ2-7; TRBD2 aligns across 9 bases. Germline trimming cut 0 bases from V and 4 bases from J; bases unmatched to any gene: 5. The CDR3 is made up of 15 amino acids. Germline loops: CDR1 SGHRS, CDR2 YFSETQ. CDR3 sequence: CASSLVSGRVYEQYF. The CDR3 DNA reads TGCGCCAGCAGCTTGGTTAGCGGGAGAGTGTACGAGCAGTACTTC.

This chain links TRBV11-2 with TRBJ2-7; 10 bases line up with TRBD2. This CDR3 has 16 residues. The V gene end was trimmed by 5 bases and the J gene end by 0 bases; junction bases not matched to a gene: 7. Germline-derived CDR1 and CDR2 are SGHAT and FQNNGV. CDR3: CASSRGPSGSSYEQYF. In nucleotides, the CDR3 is TGTGCCAGCAGCCGAGGGCCTAGCGGGAGCTCCTACGAGCAGTACTTC. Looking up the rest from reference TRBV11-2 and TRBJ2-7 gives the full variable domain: EAGVAQSPRYKIIEKRQSVAFWCNPISGHATLYWYQQILGQGPKLLIQFQNNGVVDDSQLPKDRFSAERLKGVDSTLKIQPAKLEDSAVYLCASSRGPSGSSYEQYFGPGTRLTVT.

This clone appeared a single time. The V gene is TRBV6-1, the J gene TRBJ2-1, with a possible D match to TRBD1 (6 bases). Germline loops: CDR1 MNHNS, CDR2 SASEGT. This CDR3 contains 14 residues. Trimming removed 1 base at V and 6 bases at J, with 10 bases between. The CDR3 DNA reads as TGTGCCAGCAGTGAAGGAGCAGGGGCCAATGAGCAGTTCTTC. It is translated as CASSEGAGANEQFF.

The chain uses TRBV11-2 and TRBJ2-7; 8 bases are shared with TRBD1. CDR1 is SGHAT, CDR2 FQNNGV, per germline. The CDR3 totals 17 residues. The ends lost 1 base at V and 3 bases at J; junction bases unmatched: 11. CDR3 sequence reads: CASSLAPSGTGIYEQYF. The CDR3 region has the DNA TGTGCCAGCAGCTTAGCCCCGTCGGGGACAGGAATCTACGAGCAGTACTTC.

The CDR3 spells CASSLWGGGINEQFF. The CDR3 coding sequence is TGTGCCAGCAGCCTGTGGGGGGGAGGGATCAATGAGCAGTTCTTC. The V gene is TRBV7-3, the J gene TRBJ2-1, with 7 bases identical to TRBD2. This CDR3 is 15 amino acids long. V was pared by 5 bases and J by 6 bases, with 10 bases of the junction left unmatched. Germline loops: CDR1 SGHTA, CDR2 FQGTGA.

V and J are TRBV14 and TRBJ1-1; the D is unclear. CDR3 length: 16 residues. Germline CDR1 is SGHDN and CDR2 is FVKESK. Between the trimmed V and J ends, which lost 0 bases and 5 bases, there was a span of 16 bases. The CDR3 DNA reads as TGTGCCAGCAGCCAAGATCTAGGACTAGGTCCAACTGAAGCTTTCTTT. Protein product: CASSQDLGLGPTEAFF. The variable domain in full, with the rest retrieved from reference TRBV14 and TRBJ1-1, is EAGVTQFPSHSVIEKGQTVTLRCDPISGHDNLYWYRRVMGKEIKFLLHFVKESKQDESGMPNNRFLAERTGGTYSTLKVQPAELEDSGVYFCASSQDLGLGPTEAFFGQGTRLTVV.

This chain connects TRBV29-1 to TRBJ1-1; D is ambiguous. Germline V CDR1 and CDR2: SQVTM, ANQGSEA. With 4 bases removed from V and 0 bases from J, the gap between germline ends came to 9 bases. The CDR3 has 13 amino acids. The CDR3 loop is CSVASQVNTEAFF. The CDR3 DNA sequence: TGCAGCGTTGCCTCCCAGGTGAACACTGAAGCTTTCTTT.

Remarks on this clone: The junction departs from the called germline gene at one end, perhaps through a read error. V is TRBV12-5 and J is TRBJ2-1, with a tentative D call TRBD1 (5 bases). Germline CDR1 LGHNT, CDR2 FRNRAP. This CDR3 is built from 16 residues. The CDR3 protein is CASGSSVWGSHNEQFF. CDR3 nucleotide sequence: TGTGCTAGTGGTTCTTCCGTATGGGGCTCCCACAATGAGCAGTTCTTC.

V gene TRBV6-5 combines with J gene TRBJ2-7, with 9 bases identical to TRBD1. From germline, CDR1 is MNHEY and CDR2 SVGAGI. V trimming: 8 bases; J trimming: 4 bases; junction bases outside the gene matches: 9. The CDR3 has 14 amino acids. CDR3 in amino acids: CASSVGDRVYEQYF. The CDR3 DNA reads TGTGCCAGCTCCGTGGGGGACAGGGTTTACGAGCAGTACTTC.

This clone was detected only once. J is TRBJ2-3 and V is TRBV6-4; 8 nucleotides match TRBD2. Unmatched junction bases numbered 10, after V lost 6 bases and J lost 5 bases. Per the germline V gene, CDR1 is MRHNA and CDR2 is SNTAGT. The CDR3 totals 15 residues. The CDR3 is CASSDRAGVQDTQYF. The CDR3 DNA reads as TGTGCCAGCAGCGACAGAGCGGGAGTACAAGATACGCAGTATTTT.

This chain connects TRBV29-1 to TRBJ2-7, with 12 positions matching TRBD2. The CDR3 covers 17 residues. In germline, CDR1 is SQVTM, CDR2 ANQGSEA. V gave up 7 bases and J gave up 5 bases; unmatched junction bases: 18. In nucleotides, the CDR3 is TGCAGCGCTTCTACTCTAGCGGGAGGGCCCTCGGGGGACGAGCAGTACTTC. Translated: CSASTLAGGPSGDEQYF.

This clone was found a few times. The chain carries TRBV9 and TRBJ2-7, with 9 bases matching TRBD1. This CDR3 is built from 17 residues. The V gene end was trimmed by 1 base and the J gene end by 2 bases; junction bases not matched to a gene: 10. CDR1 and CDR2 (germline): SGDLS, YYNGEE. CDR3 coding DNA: TGTGCCAGCAGCGTACACATTCCGGGACAGGGAGCCTACGAGCAGTACTTC. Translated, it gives CASSVHIPGQGAYEQYF.

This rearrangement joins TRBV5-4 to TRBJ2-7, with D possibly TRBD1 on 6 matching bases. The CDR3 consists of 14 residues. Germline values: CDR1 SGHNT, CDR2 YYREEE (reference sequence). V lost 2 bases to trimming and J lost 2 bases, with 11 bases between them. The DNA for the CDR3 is TGTGCCAGCAGCTTCACAGGGTCCCCCTACGAGCAGTACTTC. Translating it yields CASSFTGSPYEQYF.

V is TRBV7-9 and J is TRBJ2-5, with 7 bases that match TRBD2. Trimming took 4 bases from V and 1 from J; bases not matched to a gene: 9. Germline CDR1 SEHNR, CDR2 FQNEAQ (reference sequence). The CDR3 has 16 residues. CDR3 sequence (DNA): TGTGCCAGCAGCTCAGTCGGGGGAGGGTCCCAAGAGACCCAGTACTTC. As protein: CASSSVGGGSQETQYF.